A selection of T cell receptor beta chains follows, all from one sample in a study of shared clonotypes between healthy human individuals. Sequenced by immunoSEQ multiplex PCR; TCRdb stores in-frame clones only, minus some. The data hold hundreds of thousands of clones, with 90% to 98% observed a single time. Sequenced: memory CD8+ T cells sorted from blood. The receptors come from a young man in good health. CDR3s include the opening cysteine and the closing phenylalanine or tryptophan. The D gene is left open where the match is weak. Some rows have no size entry. The others give once, few or many, or a class for an expanded clone.

clone size: -; D gene: TRBD2; J gene: TRBJ2-1; V gene: TRBV27; CDR3 protein: CASTWTSGNNEQFF; CDR3 DNA: TGTGCCAGCACCTGGACTAGCGGGAACAATGAGCAGTTCTTC
clone size: -; D gene: -; J gene: TRBJ1-2; V gene: TRBV5-1; CDR3 protein: CASSLGYGYTF; CDR3 DNA: TGCGCCAGCAGCTTGGGGTATGGCTACACCTTC
clone size: -; D gene: -; J gene: TRBJ2-5; V gene: TRBV5-1; CDR3 protein: CASSSAWTLYQETQYF; CDR3 DNA: TGCGCCAGCAGCTCGGCCTGGACTCTGTACCAAGAGACCCAGTACTTC
clone size: -; D gene: -; J gene: TRBJ1-2; V gene: TRBV4-1; CDR3 protein: CASSQGRIYGYTF; CDR3 DNA: TGCGCCAGCAGCCAAGGCAGGATCTATGGCTACACCTTC
clone size: -; D gene: TRBD1; J gene: TRBJ1-1; V gene: TRBV6-1; CDR3 protein: CASSDGTGGTEAFF; CDR3 DNA: TGTGCCAGCAGTGACGGGACAGGGGGAACTGAAGCTTTCTTT
clone size: -; D gene: -; J gene: TRBJ2-7; V gene: TRBV30; CDR3 protein: CAWSVGLYEQYF; CDR3 DNA: TGTGCCTGGAGTGTAGGACTCTACGAGCAGTACTTC
clone size: -; D gene: TRBD2; J gene: TRBJ2-1; V gene: TRBV30; CDR3 protein: CAWSNSGRVNEQFF; CDR3 DNA: TGTGCCTGGAGTAATAGCGGGAGGGTAAATGAGCAGTTCTTC
clone size: -; D gene: -; J gene: TRBJ2-7; V gene: TRBV19; CDR3 protein: CASSMYLAYEQYF; CDR3 DNA: TGTGCCAGTAGTATGTATCTGGCCTACGAGCAGTACTTC
clone size: once; D gene: -; J gene: TRBJ2-7; V gene: TRBV7-9; CDR3 protein: CASRDESSYEQYF; CDR3 DNA: TGTGCCAGCAGGGACGAGAGCTCCTACGAGCAGTACTTC
clone size: -; D gene: TRBD2; J gene: TRBJ2-3; V gene: TRBV9; CDR3 protein: CASSGGLAGGPSTDTQYF; CDR3 DNA: TGTGCCAGCAGCGGTGGACTAGCGGGAGGGCCTAGCACAGATACGCAGTATTTT
clone size: -; D gene: -; J gene: TRBJ1-1; V gene: TRBV5-1; CDR3 protein: CASSLVGGANTEAFF; CDR3 DNA: TGCGCCAGCAGCTTGGTAGGGGGTGCCAACACTGAAGCTTTCTTT
clone size: -; D gene: TRBD2; J gene: TRBJ2-1; V gene: TRBV4-1; CDR3 protein: CASSQPTSGSGNEQFF; CDR3 DNA: TGCGCCAGCAGCCAACCGACTAGCGGGAGTGGGAATGAGCAGTTCTTC
clone size: -; D gene: TRBD1; J gene: TRBJ1-1; V gene: TRBV28; CDR3 protein: CASTQQGLAFF; CDR3 DNA: TGTGCCAGCACCCAACAGGGGCTCGCTTTCTTT
clone size: once; D gene: -; J gene: TRBJ1-1; V gene: TRBV30; CDR3 protein: CAWSVGTPGDTEAFF; CDR3 DNA: TGTGCCTGGAGTGTAGGGACCCCTGGGGACACTGAAGCTTTCTTT
clone size: -; D gene: TRBD2; J gene: TRBJ2-4; V gene: TRBV11-2; CDR3 protein: CASSLGTGRTAKNIQYF; CDR3 DNA: TGTGCCAGCAGCTTAGGGACCGGGAGGACAGCCAAAAACATTCAGTACTTC
clone size: -; D gene: TRBD2; J gene: TRBJ2-1; V gene: TRBV10-3; CDR3 protein: CAISVTSGRANEQFF; CDR3 DNA: TGTGCCATCAGTGTAACTAGCGGGAGGGCCAATGAGCAGTTCTTC
clone size: once; D gene: TRBD2; J gene: TRBJ2-1; V gene: TRBV18; CDR3 protein: CASSPRTSGTDYTVEQFF; CDR3 DNA: TGTGCCAGCTCACCCCGGACTAGCGGGACCGACTATACCGTTGAGCAGTTCTTC
clone size: -; D gene: TRBD1; J gene: TRBJ2-3; V gene: TRBV6-4; CDR3 protein: CASSQTGFTDTQYF; CDR3 DNA: TGTGCCAGCAGCCAGACAGGGTTCACAGATACGCAGTATTTT
clone size: -; D gene: TRBD2; J gene: TRBJ2-7; V gene: TRBV30; CDR3 protein: CAWSVLAGYEQYF; CDR3 DNA: TGTGCCTGGAGTGTACTAGCGGGCTACGAGCAGTACTTC
clone size: once; D gene: TRBD2; J gene: TRBJ2-5; V gene: TRBV4-1; CDR3 protein: CASSQGASGVRETQYF; CDR3 DNA: TGCGCCAGCAGCCAAGGTGCTAGCGGGGTTAGAGAGACCCAGTACTTC
clone size: -; D gene: -; J gene: TRBJ2-7; V gene: TRBV9; CDR3 protein: CASSVGQGTYEQYF; CDR3 DNA: TGTGCCAGCAGCGTCGGGCAGGGGACCTACGAGCAGTACTTC
clone size: once; D gene: -; J gene: TRBJ2-1; V gene: TRBV7-3; CDR3 protein: CASSPSLVNEQFF; CDR3 DNA: TGTGCCAGCAGCCCCAGCCTTGTCAATGAGCAGTTCTTC
clone size: -; D gene: TRBD1; J gene: TRBJ2-7; V gene: TRBV5-1; CDR3 protein: CASSLDGQGPYEQYF; CDR3 DNA: TGCGCCAGCAGCTTGGACGGACAGGGGCCCTACGAGCAGTACTTC
clone size: -; D gene: -; J gene: TRBJ1-2; V gene: TRBV12-5; CDR3 protein: CASGLGDYGYTF; CDR3 DNA: TGTGCTAGTGGTTTGGGGGACTATGGCTACACCTTC
clone size: -; D gene: -; J gene: TRBJ2-1; V gene: TRBV5-4; CDR3 protein: CASSLNRVLYNEQFF; CDR3 DNA: TGTGCCAGCAGCTTGAACCGGGTCCTCTACAATGAGCAGTTCTTC
clone size: -; D gene: -; J gene: TRBJ2-2; V gene: TRBV5-1; CDR3 protein: CASSLASKGRSTGELFF; CDR3 DNA: TGCGCCAGCAGCTTGGCCAGTAAGGGTAGGAGCACCGGGGAGCTGTTTTTT
clone size: once; D gene: -; J gene: TRBJ2-1; V gene: TRBV5-4; CDR3 protein: CASSLASVDEQFF; CDR3 DNA: TGTGCCAGCAGCTTGGCAAGCGTTGATGAGCAGTTCTTC
clone size: once; D gene: -; J gene: TRBJ2-1; V gene: TRBV18; CDR3 protein: CASSRDLSTYNEQFF; CDR3 DNA: TGTGCCAGCTCACGGGACCTCAGCACCTACAATGAGCAGTTCTTC
clone size: -; D gene: TRBD2; J gene: TRBJ2-7; V gene: TRBV28; CDR3 protein: CASSLTGLAGGPSSYEQYF; CDR3 DNA: TGTGCCAGCAGTTTAACGGGACTAGCGGGAGGGCCGAGCTCCTACGAGCAGTACTTC
clone size: -; D gene: -; J gene: TRBJ2-1; V gene: TRBV6-1; CDR3 protein: CASKLDSYNEQFF; CDR3 DNA: TGTGCCAGCAAACTTGACTCCTACAATGAGCAGTTCTTC
clone size: -; D gene: -; J gene: TRBJ2-3; V gene: TRBV13; CDR3 protein: CASSLGFGTTDTQYF; CDR3 DNA: TGTGCCAGCAGCTTAGGATTCGGGACCACAGATACGCAGTATTTT
clone size: -; D gene: -; J gene: TRBJ1-3; V gene: TRBV18; CDR3 protein: CASSKDSGNTIYF; CDR3 DNA: TGTGCCAGCTCAAAGGACTCTGGAAACACCATATATTTT
clone size: -; D gene: TRBD1; J gene: TRBJ1-4; V gene: TRBV6-5; CDR3 protein: CASSYSRGTGGAKLFF; CDR3 DNA: TGTGCCAGCAGTTACTCGAGGGGGACAGGGGGCGCAAAACTGTTTTTT
clone size: once; D gene: TRBD2; J gene: TRBJ2-3; V gene: TRBV2; CDR3 protein: CASKAASSGSYTQYF; CDR3 DNA: TGTGCCAGCAAGGCGGCGTCTAGCGGGAGCTATACGCAGTATTTT
clone size: few; D gene: -; J gene: TRBJ1-5; V gene: TRBV30; CDR3 protein: CAWSGPSQPQHF; CDR3 DNA: TGTGCCTGGAGTGGCCCTAGTCAGCCCCAGCATTTT
clone size: -; D gene: -; J gene: TRBJ2-7; V gene: TRBV30; CDR3 protein: CAWSEHDYEQYF; CDR3 DNA: TGTGCCTGGAGTGAGCACGACTACGAGCAGTACTTC
clone size: -; D gene: -; J gene: TRBJ2-1; V gene: TRBV10-3; CDR3 protein: CAISEPYNEQFF; CDR3 DNA: TGTGCCATCAGTGAGCCATACAATGAGCAGTTCTTC
clone size: -; D gene: TRBD2; J gene: TRBJ2-1; V gene: TRBV6-1; CDR3 protein: CASSEWGGRGYNEQFF; CDR3 DNA: TGTGCCAGCAGTGAATGGGGCGGGAGGGGATACAATGAGCAGTTCTTC
clone size: once; D gene: TRBD1; J gene: TRBJ2-7; V gene: TRBV19; CDR3 protein: CASSKRDRGTYEQYF; CDR3 DNA: TGTGCCAGTAGTAAACGGGACAGGGGGACCTACGAGCAGTACTTC
clone size: -; D gene: TRBD1; J gene: TRBJ2-7; V gene: TRBV7-9; CDR3 protein: CASSLWDRGGYEQYF; CDR3 DNA: TGTGCCAGCAGCTTATGGGACAGGGGAGGATACGAGCAGTACTTC
clone size: -; D gene: TRBD2; J gene: TRBJ2-7; V gene: TRBV7-8; CDR3 protein: CASSLEPAGGGEQYF; CDR3 DNA: TGTGCCAGCAGCTTAGAGCCGGCGGGAGGGGGTGAGCAGTACTTC
clone size: -; D gene: -; J gene: TRBJ1-2; V gene: TRBV5-6; CDR3 protein: CASSQRYGYTF; CDR3 DNA: TGTGCCAGCAGCCAGAGATATGGCTACACCTTC
clone size: -; D gene: TRBD2; J gene: TRBJ2-5; V gene: TRBV19; CDR3 protein: CASSPGTRPTQETQYF; CDR3 DNA: TGTGCCAGTAGTCCGGGGACTAGGCCGACCCAAGAGACCCAGTACTTC
clone size: -; D gene: TRBD2; J gene: TRBJ2-1; V gene: TRBV7-9; CDR3 protein: CASSLSGIEQFF; CDR3 DNA: TGTGCCAGCAGCTTAAGCGGGATTGAGCAGTTCTTC
clone size: -; D gene: -; J gene: TRBJ2-7; V gene: TRBV7-6; CDR3 protein: CASSVGDGIYEQYF; CDR3 DNA: TGTGCCAGCAGCGTCGGGGACGGCATTTACGAGCAGTACTTC
clone size: -; D gene: TRBD2; J gene: TRBJ2-3; V gene: TRBV6-4; CDR3 protein: CASSSTSGRFDTQYF; CDR3 DNA: TGTGCCAGCAGTTCGACTAGCGGGAGGTTTGATACGCAGTATTTT
clone size: -; D gene: TRBD2; J gene: TRBJ2-7; V gene: TRBV4-2; CDR3 protein: CASSHRLTSENSYEQYF; CDR3 DNA: TGTGCCAGCAGCCATCGCCTGACTAGCGAGAACTCCTACGAGCAGTACTTC
clone size: -; D gene: -; J gene: TRBJ2-7; V gene: TRBV6-1; CDR3 protein: CATSVRQGGYEQYF; CDR3 DNA: TGTGCCACCTCCGTCCGACAGGGAGGGTACGAGCAGTACTTC
clone size: -; D gene: -; J gene: TRBJ1-1; V gene: TRBV28; CDR3 protein: CASSFGTKATEAFF; CDR3 DNA: TGTGCCAGCAGTTTTGGGACTAAGGCCACTGAAGCTTTCTTT
clone size: -; D gene: -; J gene: TRBJ1-2; V gene: TRBV14; CDR3 protein: CASSHRVRYGYTF; CDR3 DNA: TGTGCCAGCAGCCACAGGGTAAGGTATGGCTACACCTTC
clone size: once; D gene: -; J gene: TRBJ1-2; V gene: TRBV5-5; CDR3 protein: CASSLAGVIHGYTF; CDR3 DNA: TGTGCCAGCAGCTTGGCAGGGGTAATTCATGGCTACACCTTC
clone size: -; D gene: TRBD1; J gene: TRBJ2-7; V gene: TRBV10-3; CDR3 protein: CAISLDRVYEQYF; CDR3 DNA: TGTGCCATCAGTTTGGACAGGGTCTACGAGCAGTACTTC
clone size: -; D gene: -; J gene: TRBJ1-4; V gene: TRBV2; CDR3 protein: CASTSYEKLFF; CDR3 DNA: TGTGCCAGCACGAGTTATGAAAAACTGTTTTTT
clone size: -; D gene: -; J gene: TRBJ1-2; V gene: TRBV28; CDR3 protein: CASSHLDYTF; CDR3 DNA: TGTGCCAGCAGTCATCTAGACTACACCTTC
clone size: -; D gene: -; J gene: TRBJ1-2; V gene: TRBV12-5; CDR3 protein: CASGLSAGGYGYTF; CDR3 DNA: TGTGCTAGTGGTCTCAGCGCCGGCGGCTATGGCTACACCTTC
clone size: -; D gene: -; J gene: TRBJ2-6; V gene: TRBV7-2; CDR3 protein: CASSLVSSGANVLTF; CDR3 DNA: TGTGCCAGCAGCTTAGTTAGCTCTGGGGCCAACGTCCTGACTTTC
clone size: -; D gene: TRBD2; J gene: TRBJ2-1; V gene: TRBV9; CDR3 protein: CASSVGSGRAGDEQFF; CDR3 DNA: TGTGCCAGCAGCGTAGGGAGCGGGAGGGCCGGTGATGAGCAGTTCTTC
clone size: -; D gene: TRBD1; J gene: TRBJ1-2; V gene: TRBV18; CDR3 protein: CASSQGARDYGYTF; CDR3 DNA: TGTGCCAGCTCACAGGGGGCGCGGGACTATGGCTACACCTTC
clone size: -; D gene: TRBD2; J gene: TRBJ2-7; V gene: TRBV29-1; CDR3 protein: CSGTSGRYEQYF; CDR3 DNA: TGCAGCGGGACTAGCGGGAGGTACGAGCAGTACTTC